This T cell receptor beta chain was profiled in a study of glioma-infiltrating T cells after dendritic cell vaccination. The wider study: Patients had newly diagnosed or recurrent glioblastoma and received dendritic cell vaccines.

Only in-frame clones appear in the TCRdb table, and some are missing; sequencing was by immunoSEQ multiplex PCR. The table lists about 38,000 clones, approximately 80% of them singletons, with over 6.5% in the top ten. The V and J ends lost 4 bases and 7 bases, in that order; junction bases with no gene match: 6. The CDR3 sequence is 14 residues long. The V gene's germline CDR1 is SGHDT and CDR2 YYEEEE. Isocitrate dehydrogenase mutation was absent in all glioblastoma patients. This chain links TRBV5-6 with TRBJ1-5; TRBD1 matches at 9 bases. The clonotype originates from a human donor with glioblastoma. The sample here was blood, taken before dendritic cell vaccination. The DNA of the CDR3 is TGTGCCAGCAGCATACAGGGGGCCCCACAGCCCCAGCATTTT. It is translated as CASSIQGAPQPQHF.